The source of this T cell receptor beta chain is a study of T cell responses to AZD1222 COVID-19 vaccine. The CDR3 runs to 15 residues. CDR1 LNHDA and CDR2 SQIVND come from the germline V gene (reference sequence). The V end lost 6 bases, the J end lost 0 bases, and 14 bases lay between the germline ends. Repertoires were generated with immunoSEQ multiplex PCR, while TCRdb's copy carries only in-frame clones and drops some. This table has about 93,000 clones, 80% to 90% appearing once. Sequenced material: peripheral blood, taken on day 0 of AZD1222 vaccination. The TCR comes from an adult in good health. The chain carries TRBV19 and TRBJ1-2, with D hard to call. For the CDR3, the DNA is TGTGCCAGTAGCCGTCATAAACAATCTAACTATGGCTACACCTTC. Translated, it gives CASSRHKQSNYGYTF.